This T cell receptor (beta chain) was recovered during a study of Ad26.COV2.S vaccination and SARS-CoV-2 variants. Study-level background: Donor joined the COV1001 Ad26.COV2.S trial arm.

The repertoire was sequenced with immunoSEQ multiplex PCR; TCRdb's copy has only in-frame clones and lacks some. The table lists fewer than 600,000 clones, nearly 90% of them singletons, with 1.5% to 2% in the top ten. Study results and caveats: Higher spike-specific TCR breadth was found in vaccine recipients than in placebo recipients. The TCR breadth and depth analyses may have understated or missed part of the total T cell responses.

V dropped 4 bases and J dropped 0; count of bases not matched to a gene: 5. CDR1 is MNHEY and CDR2 is SVGEGT in the germline V gene. The CDR3 contains 16 residues. Treatment noted: over 15 received Ad26.COV2.S at low or high dose, single or two shots; roughly five received placebo; per-sample allocation not given. Collection of samples fell on day 63 after the first vaccine or placebo injection. This clone was detected only once. The antigen is not known. The material was peripheral blood, obtained in a trial of Ad26.COV2.S vaccine versus placebo. The V call is TRBV6-2 or TRBV6-3, the J call TRBJ2-2; 7 positions match TRBD2. The TCR originated in a person between 18 and 65 years old who received the Ad26.COV2.S COVID-19 vaccine or a placebo. CDR3 DNA sequence: TGTGCCAGCAGTTTAGAGCGGGGTCCGAACACCGGGGAGCTGTTTTTT. It is translated as CASSLERGPNTGELFF.